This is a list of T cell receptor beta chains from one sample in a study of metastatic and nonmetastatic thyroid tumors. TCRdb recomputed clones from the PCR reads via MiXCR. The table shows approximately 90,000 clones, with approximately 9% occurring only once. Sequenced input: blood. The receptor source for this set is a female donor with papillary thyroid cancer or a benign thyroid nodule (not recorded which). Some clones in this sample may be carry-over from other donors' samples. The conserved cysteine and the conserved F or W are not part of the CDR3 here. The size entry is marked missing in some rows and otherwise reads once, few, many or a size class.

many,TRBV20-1,SATPPQPHYNEQF
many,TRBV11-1,ASSLSGWSYEQY
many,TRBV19,ASSFGQGTEAF
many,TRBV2,ASSGPDTLSYEQY
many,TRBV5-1,ASSLWGDAEAF
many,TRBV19,ASSSGSNPGNTIY
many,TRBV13,ASTSRGGTRQSNNSPLH
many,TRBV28,ASSSYPTGGRNSPLH
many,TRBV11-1,ASSLDGVYGYT
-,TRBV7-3,ASSSASSGNTIY
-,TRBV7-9,SSSWGGNYGYT
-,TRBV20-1,SGASGADYEQY
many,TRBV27,ASTSGGSTDTQY
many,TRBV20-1,SARGQRDYEQY
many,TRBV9,ASSGGGINEKLF
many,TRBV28,ASSFRRAKNIQY
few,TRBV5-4,ASRGASETQY
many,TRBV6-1,ASSGQGDLSPLH
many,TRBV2,ASRRTDQYNSPLH
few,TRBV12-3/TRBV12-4,ASSFYPGANTEAL
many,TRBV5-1,ASSLAYSQGHSYT
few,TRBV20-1,SAAGISYGYT
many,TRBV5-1,ASRLGGSGGSETQY
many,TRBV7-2,ASSLVVSSGNTIY
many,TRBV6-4,ASSDVAGSSTDTQY
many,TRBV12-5,ASGLSGLAKTYNEQF
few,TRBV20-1,SARGRGLAEQY
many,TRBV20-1,SAPWDNKGTEAF
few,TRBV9,ASSPSLGQQETQY
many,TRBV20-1,SATDRGEFDQPQH
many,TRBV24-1,ATSEGTASNTEAF
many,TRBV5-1,ASSLDRIASNTEAF
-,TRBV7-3,ASSLDRGPYNEQF
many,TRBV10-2,ASRWTSGGSSHTDTQY
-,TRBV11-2,ASSPLAGGGSDTQY
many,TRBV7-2,ASSPGTLYNEQF
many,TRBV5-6,ASSLDRGLLYNEQF
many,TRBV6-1,ASSPAGIYEQY
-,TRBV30,AWSSHRTEAF
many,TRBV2,ASSRTSFTDTQY
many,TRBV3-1,ASSQALQLSGNTIY